The 30 T cell receptor beta chains given below trace back to one sample, sequenced in a study of T cells after yellow fever vaccination. TCRdb ran MiXCR on the 5' RACE reads and lists one entry per CDR3 protein. The sample contains 500,000 to 650,000 distinct CDR3 sequences, less than 20% of which appear only once. The sequenced sample was PBMCs, obtained 5 days after the first yellow fever vaccination. The receptors shown here come from a man aged 18-30 years who received the YFV17D yellow fever vaccine.

The V and J genes are TRBV4-1 and TRBJ2-2, with TRBD2 identical over 9 bases. Germline trimming cut 2 bases from V and 0 bases from J; bases unmatched to any gene: 7. This CDR3 region has 18 residues. The germline V gene has CDR1 MGHRA and CDR2 YSYEKL. The CDR3 spells CASSQRLAVGANTGELFF. CDR3 in DNA: TGCGCCAGCAGCCAAAGACTAGCGGTAGGCGCGAACACCGGGGAGCTGTTTTTT.

This clonotype came up a few times. V gene TRBV18 combines with J gene TRBJ2-5; D might be TRBD1 or TRBD2, each matching 5 bases. This CDR3 region has 11 residues. Between the trimmed V and J ends, which lost 8 bases and 3 bases, there was a span of 7 bases. Germline values: CDR1 KGHSH, CDR2 LQKENI. The CDR3 loop is CASQGEETQYF. CDR3 coding DNA: TGTGCCAGCCAGGGAGAAGAGACCCAGTACTTC.

The sample holds a few counts of this clonotype. The V and J genes are TRBV7-9 and TRBJ2-7, with D maybe TRBD1 (6 bases). V lost 1 base and J 8 bases, leaving 12 bases between the germline ends. Germline V CDR1 and CDR2: SEHNR, FQNEAQ (reference sequence). The CDR3 spans 13 residues. The CDR3 is CASSLDGGVKQYV. For the CDR3, the DNA is TGTGCCAGCAGCTTAGATGGGGGCGTGAAGCAGTACGTC.

The J gene is TRBJ2-7, the V gene TRBV5-5; D remains ambiguous. The CDR3 has 16 amino acids. Trimming shortened V by 3 bases and J by 0 bases, and 16 bases separated the two germline ends. Germline CDR1 and CDR2: SGHKS and YYEKEE (reference sequence). The CDR3 DNA is TGTGCCAGCAGCTCCCCTGGCAGGTCCGCCTCCTACGAGCAGTACTTC. Translated: CASSSPGRSASYEQYF. Together with reference TRBV5-5 and TRBJ2-7, the CDR3 gives the full variable domain: DAGVTQSPTHLIKTRGQQVTLRCSPISGHKSVSWYQQVLGQGPQFIFQYYEKEERGRGNFPDRFSARQFPNYSSELNVNALLLGDSALYLCASSSPGRSASYEQYFGPGTRLTVT.

J is TRBJ2-7 and V is TRBV18; TRBD2 aligns across 7 bases. The CDR3 has 14 amino acids. CDR1 is KGHSH, CDR2 LQKENI, per germline. With V trimmed by 3 bases and J by 4 bases, 6 bases remained unmatched. CDR3 in DNA: TGTGCCAGCTCACCGAGCCGGGGGGAATACGAGCAGTACTTC. Translated, it gives CASSPSRGEYEQYF.

This clonotype was found a few times. The chain uses TRBV5-1 and TRBJ1-4, with D tentatively TRBD1 (6 bases). The V end was cut by 4 bases, the J end by 4 bases, with 14 bases between. This CDR3 region has 15 residues. Germline CDR1 SGHRS, CDR2 YFSETQ. CDR3 region: CASSQTDSLNEKLFF. Here the CDR3 DNA reads TGCGCCAGCAGCCAAACGGACAGCCTTAATGAAAAACTGTTTTTT.

This clonotype was observed a few times. The chain uses TRBV7-2 and TRBJ2-3; 7 nucleotides match TRBD2. Germline V lookup: CDR1 SGHTA, CDR2 FQGNSA. The length of the CDR3 is 15 residues. Losses at the gene ends were 6 bases for V and 2 bases for J; bases not matched to a gene: 8. The CDR3 nucleotides read TGTGCCAGCAGACATGGGGGGGTACCCACAGATACGCAGTATTTT. This gives the protein CASRHGGVPTDTQYF.

This chain connects TRBV7-6 to TRBJ2-3, with 7 bases aligning to TRBD2. Unmatched junction bases numbered 11, after V lost 5 bases and J lost 0 bases. In germline, CDR1 is SGHVS, CDR2 FNYEAQ. The CDR3 length is 17 residues. CDR3: CASSPSSRGSSTDTQYF. CDR3 DNA sequence: TGTGCCAGCAGCCCCTCCTCGCGGGGGTCCAGCACAGATACGCAGTATTTT.

The sample holds a few counts of this clonotype. The chain couples TRBV10-3 to TRBJ2-3; 8 bases fit TRBD2. Germline CDR1 ENHRY, CDR2 SYGVKD. This CDR3 region has 16 residues. J lost 4 bases, V lost 9 bases, and 15 bases had no gene match. The CDR3: CAITSRSGSPADTQYF. For the CDR3, the DNA is TGTGCCATTACTTCAAGGAGCGGGAGCCCCGCAGATACGCAGTATTTT.

The chain recombines TRBV28 with TRBJ2-3; no clear D. The CDR3 is made up of 15 amino acids. The germline V gene has CDR1 MDHEN and CDR2 SYDVKM. The V and J ends lost 2 bases and 0 bases respectively, with 9 bases between them. The CDR3 protein is CASSLPSSSTDTQYF. As DNA, the CDR3 is TGTGCCAGCAGTTTACCTTCTTCTAGCACAGATACGCAGTATTTT.

This clonotype was recorded a few times. The CDR3 DNA reads TGTGCCAGCGGTCCACCCTCATACAATGAGCAGTTCTTC. Translating it yields CASGPPSYNEQFF. The V and J genes are TRBV12-3 or TRBV12-4 and TRBJ2-1; D uncertain. The CDR3 length is 13 residues. V was clipped by 8 bases and J by 4 bases, with 12 bases between them.

A few counts support this clonotype. The chain has TRBV12-3 or TRBV12-4 and TRBJ2-1, with 13 positions matching TRBD2. CDR3 length: 12 residues. V dropped 3 bases and J dropped 14; count of bases not matched to a gene: 1. CDR3 sequence: CASSFGTSGEFF. The DNA for the CDR3 is TGTGCCAGCAGTTTTGGGACTAGCGGGGAGTTCTTC.

This clonotype was counted a few times. The V gene is TRBV27, the J gene TRBJ2-5, with 9 bases aligning to TRBD1. CDR3 length: 13 residues. From germline, CDR1 is MNHEY and CDR2 SMNVEV (reference sequence). The V and J ends lost 6 bases and 5 bases, in that order; junction bases with no gene match: 4. CDR3 residues: CASSRQGDETQYF. The CDR3 DNA is TGTGCCAGCAGCAGACAGGGGGACGAGACCCAGTACTTC.

V is TRBV6-5 and J is TRBJ1-6; D not certain. CDR3 length: 14 residues. Looked up from germline, CDR1 is MNHEY and CDR2 is SVGAGI. Trimming took 2 bases from V and 7 from J, leaving 9 bases between them. The CDR3 DNA follows: TGTGCCAGCAGTTACGGGTCCCTAAATTCACCCCTCCACTTT. Amino acids: CASSYGSLNSPLHF.

This clonotype was picked up a small number of times. The V gene is TRBV7-8, the J gene TRBJ1-4, with D unclear. The germline V and J ends were trimmed by 2 bases and 4 bases, with 11 bases remaining between them. The germline V gene has CDR1 SGHVS and CDR2 FQNEAQ. The CDR3 length is 15 residues. The chain's CDR3 is CASSLFTHDNEKLFF. The CDR3 DNA follows: TGTGCCAGCAGCTTATTCACCCACGATAATGAAAAACTGTTTTTT.

This clonotype was observed a few times. The chain carries TRBV7-2 and TRBJ2-2; D is ambiguous. Deletions cut 2 bases from V and 5 bases from J, with 9 bases between. This CDR3 is 14 amino acids long. Germline-derived CDR1 and CDR2 are SGHTA and FQGNSA. The CDR3 sequence is CASSLLGETGELFF. DNA for the CDR3: TGTGCCAGCAGCTTATTGGGCGAGACCGGGGAGCTGTTTTTT.

This rearrangement joins TRBV4-2 to TRBJ2-3; TRBD2 agrees at 10 bases. Trimming cost V 1 base and J 0 bases; bases outside gene matches: 7. CDR1 is LGHNA, CDR2 YNFKEQ, per germline. This CDR3 spans 18 amino acids. CDR3 loop: CASSQGAGTSDSTDTQYF. In DNA, the CDR3 is TGTGCCAGCAGCCAAGGAGCAGGGACTAGCGATAGCACAGATACGCAGTATTTT.

This clonotype showed up just a few times. Written as DNA, the CDR3 is TGTGCCAGCAGCCCGATTACAGGGGGGGTTTTTGCTGAAGCTTTCTTT. It encodes CASSPITGGVFAEAFF. The V gene is TRBV5-6, the J gene TRBJ1-1; 8 nucleotides align to TRBD1. J lost 6 bases, V lost 4 bases, and 14 bases had no gene match. CDR1 SGHDT and CDR2 YYEEEE come from the germline V gene. The CDR3 contains 16 residues.

This rearrangement joins TRBV5-4 to TRBJ2-3; maybe TRBD2 (6 bases). V lost 4 bases and J 0 bases, leaving 15 bases between the germline ends. CDR1 and CDR2 from the germline V gene are SGHNT and YYREEE (reference sequence). The CDR3 is 16 amino acids. This CDR3 reads CASSQNPGLSTDTQYF. The CDR3 bases are TGTGCCAGCAGCCAGAATCCGGGACTGAGCACAGATACGCAGTATTTT.

V gene TRBV4-1 combines with J gene TRBJ1-6; 7 bases are shared with TRBD1. CDR1 is MGHRA and CDR2 is YSYEKL in the germline V gene. The CDR3 length is 15 residues. V dropped 3 bases and J dropped 9; count of bases not matched to a gene: 8. For the CDR3, the DNA is TGCGCCAGCAGCCATTTGACAGGGTCTATTTCACCCCTCCACTTT. Its protein is CASSHLTGSISPLHF.

The rearrangement joins TRBV12-3 or TRBV12-4 to TRBJ2-7; TRBD1 is a possible D gene (6 bases). V lost 3 bases, J lost 5 bases, and 11 bases lay in between. The CDR3 runs to 13 residues. For the CDR3, the DNA is TGTGCCAGCAGTTTGATAGGGGGACACGAGCAGTACGTC. Translated, it gives CASSLIGGHEQYV.

Only a few counts were recorded for this clonotype. This chain links TRBV4-1 with TRBJ2-2, with D tentatively TRBD1 (5 bases). Germline CDR1 MGHRA, CDR2 YSYEKL. V gave up 6 bases and J gave up 3 bases, with 17 bases separating them. There are 16 residues in the CDR3. In DNA form, the CDR3 reads TGCGCCAGCAGACCCAAAGGGCAGGGTGACACCGGGGAGCTGTTTTTT. It specifies CASRPKGQGDTGELFF.

DNA for the CDR3: TGTGCCAGCAGTTCTAGCGGGGGGGCCCATGAGCAGTTCTTC. Translation: CASSSSGGAHEQFF. This chain links TRBV6-5 with TRBJ2-1, with TRBD2 matching 12 bases. The V segment lost 4 bases and the J segment 8 bases; nucleotides outside the gene matches: 3. Germline V gene lookup returns CDR1 MNHEY and CDR2 SVGAGI. This CDR3 region has 14 residues.

This clonotype was seen a handful of times. The J gene is TRBJ1-1, the V gene TRBV27, with 8 bases identical to TRBD1. Trimming cost V 6 bases and J 4 bases; bases outside gene matches: 4. This CDR3 contains 13 residues. In germline, CDR1 is MNHEY, CDR2 SMNVEV (reference sequence). DNA of the CDR3: TGTGCCAGCAGAAAAACAGGGGGCACTGAAGCTTTCTTT. Protein sequence: CASRKTGGTEAFF.

This rearrangement joins TRBV20-1 to TRBJ2-7; D is unclear. The CDR3 extends over 11 amino acids. V was clipped by 1 base and J by 6 bases, with 7 bases between them. Per the germline V gene, CDR1 is DFQATT and CDR2 is SNEGSKA (reference sequence). CDR3 in amino acids: CSARVGREQYV. Written as DNA, the CDR3 is TGCAGTGCTAGAGTAGGGCGCGAGCAGTACGTC.

The chain couples TRBV19 to TRBJ2-7; the match to TRBD1 covers 10 bases. The CDR3 is made up of 14 amino acids. V lost 4 bases, J lost 3 bases, and 3 bases stayed unmatched. In germline, CDR1 is LNHDA, CDR2 SQIVND (reference sequence). The CDR3 sequence: CASSTTGGLYEQYF. In nucleotides, the CDR3 is TGTGCCAGTAGTACGACAGGGGGCCTCTACGAGCAGTACTTC.

This clonotype came up many times. This chain connects TRBV5-6 to TRBJ2-5; D gene unclear. The length of the CDR3 is 12 residues. Between the trimmed V and J ends, which lost 3 bases and 4 bases, there was a span of 7 bases. Germline assignment: CDR1 SGHDT and CDR2 YYEEEE. The CDR3 bases are TGTGCCAGCAGCTCCAGCCTAGAGACCCAGTACTTC. This gives the protein CASSSSLETQYF. Filled out from reference TRBV5-6 and TRBJ2-5, the complete variable domain reads DAGVTQSPTHLIKTRGQQVTLRCSPKSGHDTVSWYQQALGQGPQFIFQYYEEEERQRGNFPDRFSGHQFPNYSSELNVNALLLGDSALYLCASSSSLETQYFGPGTRLLVL.

The chain carries TRBV6-1 and TRBJ2-1; 8 bases fit TRBD2. This CDR3 is built from 16 residues. V shed 5 bases and J 7 bases; nucleotides not matched to a gene: 13. Per germline, CDR1 MNHNS and CDR2 SASEGT. The CDR3 here is CASSPGGRGGYNEQFF. In DNA form, the CDR3 reads TGTGCCAGCAGTCCCGGGGGACGGGGGGGATATAATGAGCAGTTCTTC.

This chain joins TRBV10-1 and TRBJ2-3; 10 bases align to TRBD1. Trimming took 5 bases from V and 7 from J; bases not matched to a gene: 9. The CDR3 covers 15 residues. CDR1 and CDR2 from the germline V gene are WNHNN and SYGVQD (reference sequence). Written as DNA, the CDR3 is TGCGCCAGCAGTTCTCCGGGACAGGGGCCTAATACGCAGTATTTT. Protein product: CASSSPGQGPNTQYF.

This clonotype was recorded at least ten times. The chain recombines TRBV7-9 with TRBJ1-1; no definite D call. V dropped 4 bases and J dropped 0 bases, with 6 bases sitting between them. Germline V gene data show CDR1 as SEHNR and CDR2 as FQNEAQ (reference sequence). This CDR3 region has 13 residues. The CDR3 sequence: CASSSTLNTEAFF. CDR3 DNA: TGTGCCAGCAGCTCGACACTGAACACTGAAGCTTTCTTT.